This T cell receptor beta chain originates from a study of CD8 T cells in ankylosing spondylitis. Study-wide results and limits: In synovial fluid and blood from reactive arthritis, some motif variants were previously reported. One TCR beta motif, made up of 7 or 8 highly homologous variants, appeared characteristic of ankylosing spondylitis blood. Within matched ankylosing spondylitis synovial fluid, disease-linked clones were reportedly significantly enriched.

This CDR3 is 13 amino acids long. J gave up 3 bases and V 5 bases, and 5 bases lay outside the gene matches. Germline V CDR1 and CDR2: DFQATT, SNEGSKA (reference sequence). Scientists made TCR beta libraries using quantitative 5'-RACE with molecular barcodes. TCRdb reanalysed the 5' RACE reads using MiXCR and keeps one entry per CDR3 protein. The sample contains around 90,000 distinct CDR3 sequences, around 30% of which appear only once. This clonotype was observed many times. Its antigen is currently unknown. The receptor was isolated from a male donor with ankylosing spondylitis or in good health (not recorded which). Material for sequencing was blood, either unsorted or a sorted T cell fraction (not recorded which). The V and J genes are TRBV20-1 and TRBJ2-5; 8 nucleotides match TRBD1. CDR3: CSASLTGEETQYF. The CDR3 bases are TGCAGTGCTTCCTTGACAGGGGAAGAGACCCAGTACTTC.